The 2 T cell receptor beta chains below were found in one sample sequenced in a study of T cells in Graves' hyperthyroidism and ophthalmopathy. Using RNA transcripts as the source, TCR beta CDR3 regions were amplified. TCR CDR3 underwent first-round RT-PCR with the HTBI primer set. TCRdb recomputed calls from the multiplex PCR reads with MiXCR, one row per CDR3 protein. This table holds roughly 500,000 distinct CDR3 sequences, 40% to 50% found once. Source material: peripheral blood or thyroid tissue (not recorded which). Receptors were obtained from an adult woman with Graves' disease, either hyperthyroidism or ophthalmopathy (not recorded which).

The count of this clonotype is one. The CDR3 reads CASSPGQGPGTEAFF. In DNA form, the CDR3 reads TGTGCCAGCAGCCCAGGACAGGGGCCCGGGACTGAAGCTTTCTTT. The chain uses TRBV7-2 and TRBJ1-1; 9 bases fit TRBD1. This CDR3 has 15 residues. Germline V gene lookup returns CDR1 SGHTA and CDR2 FQGNSA. V gave up 5 bases and J gave up 5 bases; unmatched junction bases: 9.

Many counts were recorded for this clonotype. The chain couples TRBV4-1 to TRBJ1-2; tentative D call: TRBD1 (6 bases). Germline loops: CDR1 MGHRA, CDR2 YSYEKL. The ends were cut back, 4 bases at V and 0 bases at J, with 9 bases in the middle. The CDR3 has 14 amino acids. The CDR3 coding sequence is TGCGCCAGCAGCCGAGGACAGTCTAACTATGGCTACACCTTC. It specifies CASSRGQSNYGYTF.